The TCR beta chain described here comes from a study of human T cells and chemical hapten exposure. The V gene lost 7 bases and the J gene lost 3 bases, with 13 bases spanning the gap. Germline V CDR1 and CDR2: MDHEN, SYDVKM. CDR3 size: 13 residues. Using its own MiXCR run on the RACE reads, TCRdb lists one record per CDR3 protein. The sample yields about 190,000 distinct CDR3 sequences, 24% seen once. Time point in this sample: patch test 3, about 24 weeks after DPC sensitization. Treatment given: therapeutic diphenylcyclopropenone sensitization with weekly scalp DPC. The starting material was whole blood, obtained in connection with sensitization to the hapten diphenylcyclopropenone (DPC). The chain combines TRBV28 with TRBJ2-7; maybe TRBD1 (6 bases). The source is a woman in her thirties or forties with alopecia areata. Some clones in this sample may be carry-over from other donors' samples. The CDR3: CASIPGQSYEQYF. The DNA of the CDR3 is TGTGCCAGCATTCCAGGACAGAGCTACGAGCAGTACTTC.